These T cell receptor beta chains were read from a single sample in a study of beta chain features in type 1 diabetes. Repertoires were generated with immunoSEQ multiplex PCR, while TCRdb's copy carries only in-frame clones and drops some. The table shows hundreds of thousands of clones, with roughly 15% occurring only once. The sequencing input was naive CD4+ T cells from blood. These receptors were taken from a woman aged 40 to 49 in good health. CDR3s include the opening cysteine and the closing phenylalanine or tryptophan. The D gene is left open where the match is weak. Some rows have no size entry. The others give once, few or many, or a class for an expanded clone.

.,few,TRBV5-4,TRBJ2-5,TGTGCCAGCAGCCCAAATCGGGAGACCCAGTACTTC,CASSPNRETQYF
.,few,TRBV7-2,TRBJ2-7,TGTGCCAGCAGCTTGTTTATTTCCGAGCAGTACTTC,CASSLFISEQYF
.,few,TRBV5-1,TRBJ2-1,TGCGCCAGCAGCTTGCGCGGGGCGGCGGGTAGCAATGAGCAGTTCTTC,CASSLRGAAGSNEQFF
TRBD2,once,TRBV5-1,TRBJ2-2,TGCGCCAGCAGCGCGGGGGGCACCGGGGAGCTGTTTTTT,CASSAGGTGELFF
.,few,TRBV9,TRBJ2-7,TGTGCCAGCAGCGTTGGGGCCGACAGTTCCTACGAGCAGTACTTC,CASSVGADSSYEQYF
.,.,TRBV19,TRBJ1-4,TGTGCCAGTACTATACAGGCAACTAATGAAAAACTGTTTTTT,CASTIQATNEKLFF
.,few,TRBV5-4,TRBJ1-4,TGTGCCAGCAGCCGCGGACAGAATGAAAAACTGTTTTTT,CASSRGQNEKLFF
TRBD1,few,TRBV5-1,TRBJ2-2,TGCGCCAGCAGCTCCAGGACAGGGTTTTTTTCGAGGCCCGGGGAGCTGTTTTTT,CASSSRTGFFSRPGELFF
.,.,TRBV9,TRBJ2-7,TGTGCCAGCAGCGGAGGGGGATACGAGCAGTACTTC,CASSGGGYEQYF
.,few,TRBV2,TRBJ2-3,TGTGCCAGCAGTGAACGGGGAGACTACACAGATACGCAGTATTTT,CASSERGDYTDTQYF
.,few,TRBV9,TRBJ2-3,TGTGCCAGCAGCGCGGGACTCGGAGCAGATACGCAGTATTTT,CASSAGLGADTQYF
.,few,TRBV13,TRBJ1-1,TGTGCCAGCAGCTTGGCTATCGGACAGAAAGCTTTCTTT,CASSLAIGQKAFF
TRBD2,few,TRBV7-2,TRBJ2-7,TGTGCCAGCAGCTTAAGTCTAGCGGGGGCCTACGAGCAGTACTTC,CASSLSLAGAYEQYF
TRBD1,few,TRBV27,TRBJ1-4,TGTGCCAGCAGTTCATGGACAGGGGGCTGGGGTGAAAAACTGTTTTTT,CASSSWTGGWGEKLFF